This entry describes one T cell receptor (beta chain). As for treatment: around 19 received Ad26.COV2.S at low or high dose, single or two shots; 5 received placebo; per-sample allocation not given. Sample collection was performed on day 63 after the first vaccine or placebo injection. Here immunoSEQ multiplex PCR was the method, and the copy in TCRdb shows in-frame clones only, minus some. The sample shows just under 250,000 clones, 85% to 90% of them seen only once. These data come from a study of Ad26.COV2.S vaccination and SARS-CoV-2 variants. As for the study in general: Doses of Ad26.COV2.S were injected into muscle once or twice, 56 days apart.

The CDR3 totals 15 residues. Germline loops: CDR1 LGHNA, CDR2 YNFKEQ. The V segment lost 0 bases and the J segment 6 bases; nucleotides outside the gene matches: 3. The clonotype originates from a person between 18 and 60 years old who received the Ad26.COV2.S COVID-19 vaccine or a placebo. The chain uses TRBV4-2 and TRBJ1-4; 8 nucleotides agree with TRBD1. Sequenced material: peripheral blood, taken in a trial of Ad26.COV2.S vaccine versus placebo. The CDR3 region is CASSQDRGPYEKLFF. The CDR3 DNA sequence: TGTGCCAGCAGCCAAGACAGGGGGCCGTATGAAAAACTGTTTTTT.